This TCR beta chain was observed in a study of post-analysis software for immune sequencing data. Study background: Recorded disease courses covered relapsing-remitting, secondary progressive and progressive-relapsing multiple sclerosis. Some patients had no subtype annotation.

Researchers reported that TCR beta cDNA libraries carried unique molecular identifiers. The authors obtained some 500,000 cDNA molecules from approximately 0.91 to 9.4 million T cells. Each CDR3 protein is one row after TCRdb ran MiXCR on the PCR reads. The sample consists of some 370,000 distinct CDR3 sequences, roughly 30% of them appearing once. V was clipped by 5 bases and J by 0 bases; unmatched bases: 8. CDR3 length: 16 residues. Study-level findings and limits: In multiple sclerosis, normalized Chao1 diversity was significantly below that of controls. Patients showed TRBV5-6, TRBV5-1 and TRBV20-1 among 4 or 5 TRBV segments more frequent than in controls. By F measure, samples from a shared preparation batch strongly co-clustered.

For this clonotype: Its antigen is not identified.

The sequenced sample was blood. This TCR came from a girl aged 10 to 17 with multiple sclerosis. The V call is TRBV12-3 or TRBV12-4, the J call TRBJ2-3; 7 positions agree with TRBD2. As DNA, the CDR3 is TGTGCCAGCAGTCCCGGGACTACCTCTAGCACAGATACGCAGTATTTT. Its protein product is CASSPGTTSSTDTQYF.